This T cell receptor (beta chain) was sequenced in a study of shared clonotypes between healthy human individuals. CD8 cells regarded as naive lacked CD45RO, were positively chosen for CCR7, and omitted terminally differentiated effector memory CD45RA+ cells. Only Caucasian adults living in Nashville, Tennessee served as donors. This clone was picked up one time. Other DNA sequences in the same sample also yield this CDR3. The CDR3 is 13 residues long. V dropped 4 bases and J dropped 3 bases, with 9 bases sitting between them. Germline assignment: CDR1 SEHNR and CDR2 FQNEAQ (reference sequence). The repertoire was sequenced with immunoSEQ multiplex PCR; TCRdb's copy has only in-frame clones and lacks some. The repertoire holds over 2 million clones, with approximately 94% as singletons.

The source material was naive CD8+ T cells sorted from blood. The clonotype originates from a man between 18 and 35 years old in good health. The chain employs TRBV7-9 and TRBJ2-5; no firm D call. CDR3 in DNA: TGTGCCAGCAGCTCCCCGACGGAAGAGACCCAGTACTTC. Its translation: CASSSPTEETQYF. The full variable domain, its missing parts supplied by reference TRBV7-9 and TRBJ2-5, is DTGVSQNPRHKITKRGQNVTFRCDPISEHNRLYWYRQTLGQGPEFLTYFQNEAQLEKSRLLSDRFSAERPKGSFSTLEIQRTEQGDSAMYLCASSSPTEETQYFGPGTRLLVL.